Following are 11 T cell receptor beta chains from one sample sequenced in a study of naive and memory T cell subsets. The library had UMIs added by 3' ligation of an oligonucleotide to TCR cDNA. Four PCR rounds used nested alpha and beta constant region primers plus the SP2 primer. TCRdb independently ran MiXCR on the 5' RACE reads; one entry per CDR3 protein. Here the sample spans roughly 30,000 distinct CDR3 sequences, about a sixth being singletons. Receptors originate from a female donor in good health.

This clonotype was seen at least ten times. This chain joins TRBV29-1 and TRBJ2-7; TRBD1 matches at 9 bases. The germline V gene has CDR1 SQVTM and CDR2 ANQGSEA. The CDR3 consists of 14 residues. The ends lost 6 bases at V and 7 bases at J; junction bases unmatched: 13. Here the CDR3 reads CSVTGQGQGEEQYF. CDR3 coding DNA: TGCAGCGTGACGGGACAGGGCCAGGGGGAGGAGCAGTACTTC.

The chain joins TRBV25-1 to TRBJ2-5, with D perhaps matching TRBD1 (5 bases). Trimming cost V 1 base and J 4 bases, with 13 bases left between them. Germline values: CDR1 MGHDK, CDR2 SYGVNS. The CDR3 contains 15 residues. The CDR3 nucleotides read TGTGCCAGCAGTGAATCGTACGAAACAGGAGAGACCCAGTACTTC. It translates to CASSESYETGETQYF.

The chain is built from TRBV12-3 or TRBV12-4 and TRBJ1-1; 7 bases are a match to TRBD1. Trimming cost V 2 bases and J 11 bases; bases outside gene matches: 5. The CDR3 spans 12 residues. CDR3 region: CASSLLQGMAFF. CDR3 in DNA: TGTGCCAGCAGTTTATTACAGGGGATGGCTTTCTTT.

The V and J genes are TRBV5-5 and TRBJ1-4; D call uncertain. V was shortened by 0 bases and J by 11 bases, with 8 bases between the two germline ends. This CDR3 is built from 12 residues. Germline V gives CDR1 SGHKS, CDR2 YYEKEE (reference sequence). The CDR3 protein is CASSLEPEKLFF. CDR3 nucleotide sequence: TGTGCCAGCAGCTTGGAACCGGAGAAACTGTTTTTT.

This clonotype has a handful of counts. This rearrangement joins TRBV6-1 to TRBJ2-1; 8 bases are shared with TRBD1. The V gene end was trimmed by 3 bases and the J gene end by 4 bases; junction bases not matched to a gene: 5. The CDR3 loop spans 15 amino acids. CDR1 and CDR2 (germline): MNHNS, SASEGT. CDR3 nucleotide sequence: TGTGCCAGCAGTGACCGGGACAGGATGTACAATGAGCAGTTCTTC. Translation: CASSDRDRMYNEQFF.

This clonotype was picked up a small number of times. V is TRBV12-3 or TRBV12-4 and J is TRBJ2-1; 8 bases fit TRBD1. This CDR3 is 14 amino acids long. V lost 8 bases, J lost 6 bases, and 9 bases stayed unmatched. DNA of the CDR3: TGTGCCAGCGGGAGGACAGGGAGTATCAATGAGCAGTTCTTC. This codes for CASGRTGSINEQFF.

This clonotype showed up many times. The chain has TRBV20-1 and TRBJ2-6; D possibly matches TRBD1 or TRBD2 (5 bases each). This CDR3 has 14 residues. Germline-derived CDR1 and CDR2 are DFQATT and SNEGSKA (reference sequence). V lost 5 bases, J lost 2 bases, and 10 bases lay in between. CDR3 residues: CSAPVGAGANVLTF. For the CDR3, the DNA is TGCAGTGCTCCCGTGGGGGCTGGGGCCAACGTCCTGACTTTC.

This clonotype was counted a few times. The gene calls are TRBV29-1 and TRBJ2-1, with TRBD2 matching 9 bases. There are 20 residues in the CDR3. V was clipped by 0 bases and J by 0 bases; unmatched bases: 15. Germline CDR1 and CDR2: SQVTM and ANQGSEA. This CDR3 is CSVEDLGQRGAESSYNEQFF. The CDR3 DNA follows: TGCAGCGTTGAAGATCTTGGCCAGCGGGGGGCCGAGAGCTCCTACAATGAGCAGTTCTTC.

This clonotype was picked up a small number of times. This rearrangement joins TRBV6-5 to TRBJ2-1; maybe TRBD2 (6 bases). Deletions cut 0 bases from V and 9 bases from J, with 9 bases between. The germline CDR1 and CDR2 sequences are MNHEY and SVGAGI. The CDR3 length is 13 residues. CDR3 in DNA: TGTGCCAGCAGTTACTCCGGGGGATCTGAGCAGTTCTTC. Amino acid sequence: CASSYSGGSEQFF.

This clonotype was recorded many times. The chain combines TRBV6-5 with TRBJ1-6; 7 bases align to TRBD1. This CDR3 region has 14 residues. The J segment lost 9 bases and the V segment lost 3 bases, leaving 5 bases of the junction unmatched. Germline V gene data show CDR1 as MNHEY and CDR2 as SVGAGI. The CDR3 DNA sequence: TGTGCCAGCAGTTATGGACAGGCGTTTTCACCCCTCCACTTT. Encoded protein: CASSYGQAFSPLHF.

In its sample, this clonotype was seen once. A much bigger clone sits one base away, suggesting this may be a read error. The CDR3 region has the DNA TGCGCCAGCAGCTTGTTGGGCAGGGGGCGTGAGGAGCAGTACTTC. Its protein product is CASSLLGRGREEQYF. The V call is TRBV5-1, the J call TRBJ2-7; 8 nucleotides agree with TRBD1. J was trimmed by 7 bases and V by 1 base; bases with no gene match: 10. CDR3 length equals 15 residues. The germline V gene has CDR1 SGHRS and CDR2 YFSETQ.